The present entry profiles one TCR beta chain with its context. Treatment given: around 19 received Ad26.COV2.S at low or high dose, single or two shots; 5 received placebo; per-sample allocation not given. The samples were gathered on day 63 after the first injection of vaccine or placebo. An adult of 18-55 years in Boston served as donor. Repertoires were generated with immunoSEQ multiplex PCR, while TCRdb's copy carries only in-frame clones and drops some. This table holds approximately 300,000 clones, 70% to 90% found once. The data were obtained in a study of Ad26.COV2.S vaccination and SARS-CoV-2 variants. The germline gives CDR1 SNHLY, CDR2 FYNNEI. This CDR3 is 12 amino acids long. Deletions cut 5 bases from V and 5 bases from J, with 4 bases between.

This receptor was obtained from a person aged 18-60 years who received the Ad26.COV2.S COVID-19 vaccine or a placebo. The source was peripheral blood, collected in a trial of Ad26.COV2.S vaccine versus placebo. This chain links TRBV2 with TRBJ1-6; D gene ambiguous. The CDR3 coding sequence is TGTGCCAGCAGTTCAGATAATTCACCCCTCCACTTT. It translates to CASSSDNSPLHF.